Below are 25 T cell receptor beta chains sequenced from a single sample in a study of blood T cell repertoires in COVID-19 (dated by TCRdb to the early 2020s). Libraries were prepared through the immunoSEQ multiplex PCR assay. TCRdb obtained this table from immuneACCESS and retained in-frame rearrangements with V and J assigned. These tables miss some clones; where compared with another copy, unresolved V genes account for less than half of the shortfall, and the remainder is unexplained. The sample has around 150,000 clones on record, about 90% of them singletons. Of the sample, 10% to 13% is held by the ten largest clones. Material: peripheral blood. These receptors all stem from a man in his sixties with active or convalescent COVID-19.

This chain uses TRBV28 with TRBJ1-5; TRBD1 might be the D (5 bases). The germline V gene has CDR1 MDHEN and CDR2 SYDVKM. Deletions cut 6 bases from V and 3 bases from J, with 12 bases between. The CDR3 has 14 residues. The chain's CDR3 is CASRGEGINQPQHF. In DNA, the CDR3 is TGTGCCAGCAGGGGGGAGGGGATCAATCAGCCCCAGCATTTT.

This clone has more than one count but fewer than ten. The chain employs TRBV4-2 and TRBJ2-7; 10 bases line up with TRBD1. Germline V gene lookup returns CDR1 LGHNA and CDR2 YNFKEQ. This CDR3 has 16 residues. V lost 0 bases to trimming and J lost 5 bases; unmatched junction nucleotides: 7. The CDR3 region has the DNA TGTGCCAGCAGCCAAGATACCGGGACAGGGGTCGACGAGCAGTACTTC. Translation gives CASSQDTGTGVDEQYF.

V and J are TRBV25-1 and TRBJ2-1, with TRBD1 as a possible D gene (6 bases). The CDR3 has 11 amino acids. Trimming pared 4 bases from V and 13 bases from J, leaving 11 bases between. The V gene's germline CDR1 is MGHDK and CDR2 SYGVNS. The CDR3 here is CASSGTVSQFF. The CDR3 nucleotides read TGTGCCAGCAGTGGGACAGTAAGTCAGTTCTTC.

The chain combines TRBV28 with TRBJ2-7; tentatively, D is TRBD1 (5 bases). CDR3 length: 12 residues. V shed 10 bases and J shed 3 bases, with 13 bases lying between them. Germline lookup yields CDR1 MDHEN and CDR2 SYDVKM. The CDR3 loop is CAITGQGYEQYF. The CDR3 nucleotides are TGTGCCATTACTGGGCAGGGCTACGAGCAGTACTTC. The full variable domain, its missing parts supplied by reference TRBV28 and TRBJ2-7, is DVKVTQSSRYLVKRTGEKVFLECVQDMDHENMFWYRQDPGLGLRLIYFSYDVKMKEKGDIPEGYSVSREKKERFSLILESASTNQTSMYLCAITGQGYEQYFGPGTRLTVT.

The J gene is TRBJ2-2, the V gene TRBV9, with D perhaps TRBD2 (5 bases). Germline values: CDR1 SGDLS, CDR2 YYNGEE. Trimming took off 4 bases at V and 3 bases at J, with 19 bases between the two ends. The CDR3 length is 17 residues. CDR3 DNA sequence: TGTGCCAGCAGCCCTCGCCCGGGCCGGGATTACACCGGGGAGCTGTTTTTT. Its protein is CASSPRPGRDYTGELFF.

V is TRBV6-5 and J is TRBJ2-7; 13 bases map to TRBD2. CDR1 is MNHEY, CDR2 SVGAGI, per germline. Unmatched junction bases numbered 9, after V lost 6 bases and J lost 7 bases. The CDR3 has 15 amino acids. The CDR3 reads CASSRGLAGAREQYF. DNA of the CDR3: TGTGCCAGCAGCCGAGGACTAGCGGGAGCTAGGGAGCAGTACTTC.

This rearrangement joins TRBV3-1 (or the pseudogene TRBV3-2) to TRBJ2-7; the D gene is possibly TRBD1 (6 bases). The CDR3 is 12 residues long. The V and J ends lost 1 base and 6 bases respectively, with 7 bases between them. The germline V gene has CDR1 LGHDT and CDR2 YNNKEL (reference sequence). CDR3 coding DNA: TGTGCCAGCAGCCAAGTCAGGGGCGAGCAGTACTTC. Translation: CASSQVRGEQYF.

This clone has a count of ten or more. This chain joins TRBV12-3 or TRBV12-4 and TRBJ1-3; 7 bases map to TRBD1. Trimming cost V 5 bases and J 6 bases; bases outside gene matches: 4. This CDR3 has 13 amino acids. In nucleotides, the CDR3 is TGTGCCAGCAGTATAACAGGGGAAAACACCATATATTTT. It specifies CASSITGENTIYF.

This chain links TRBV2 with TRBJ2-7, with a tentative D call TRBD2 (5 bases). CDR1 and CDR2 from the germline V gene are SNHLY and FYNNEI. This CDR3 is 13 amino acids long. Trimming shortened V by 5 bases and J by 2 bases, and 10 bases separated the two germline ends. CDR3 nucleotide sequence: TGTGCCAGCAGTCGGGATTACCCCTACGAGCAGTACTTC. This gives the protein CASSRDYPYEQYF.

The V call is TRBV3-1 (or the pseudogene TRBV3-2), the J call TRBJ1-5, with unresolved D. V was trimmed by 1 base and J by 0 bases, leaving 7 bases between them. CDR1 is LGHDT, CDR2 YNNKEL, per germline (reference sequence). This CDR3 comprises 15 residues. For the CDR3, the DNA is TGTGCCAGCAGCCAAGGACAATATAGCAATCAGCCCCAGCATTTT. Its protein is CASSQGQYSNQPQHF.

In regard to this clone: Other DNA sequences in the sample encode the same CDR3. This chain joins TRBV27 and TRBJ1-5; TRBD1 agrees at 9 bases. CDR3 length equals 14 residues. Germline CDR1 is MNHEY and CDR2 is SMNVEV (reference sequence). Trimming at V came to 5 bases and at J to 7 bases, leaving 6 bases not matched to a gene. CDR3 sequence (DNA): TGTGCCAGCAGTCGGGGACAGGGAAGACAGCCCCAGCATTTT. Translated, it gives CASSRGQGRQPQHF.

The chain has TRBV5-1 and TRBJ2-5; 8 bases map to TRBD2. CDR1 SGHRS and CDR2 YFSETQ come from the germline V gene. Unmatched junction bases numbered 2, after V lost 2 bases and J lost 2 bases. The CDR3 is 14 residues long. The DNA of the CDR3 is TGCGCCAGCAGCTTCACTAGCGGACAAGAGACCCAGTACTTC. This gives the protein CASSFTSGQETQYF.

This chain links TRBV7-8 with TRBJ2-5, with D unclear. Deletions cut 2 bases from V and 5 bases from J, with 12 bases between. This CDR3 has 14 residues. Germline V gene lookup returns CDR1 SGHVS and CDR2 FQNEAQ. In DNA form, the CDR3 reads TGTGCCAGCAGCTTAACACGCCCGGAGGAGACCCAGTACTTC. Amino acids: CASSLTRPEETQYF.

This sequence joins TRBV9 and TRBJ1-3; D is unresolved. Germline V gene sequence: CDR1 SGDLS, CDR2 YYNGEE. The CDR3 is 13 amino acids. Trimming removed 0 bases at V and 4 bases at J, with 5 bases between. DNA for the CDR3: TGTGCCAGCAGCGTAGACAACGGAAACACCATATATTTT. Its translation: CASSVDNGNTIYF.

The chain carries TRBV30 and TRBJ1-3; TRBD1 matches 9 bases. CDR1 is GTSNPN and CDR2 is SVGIG in the germline V gene (reference sequence). The CDR3 consists of 16 residues. Trimming at V came to 7 bases and at J to 1 base, leaving 11 bases not matched to a gene. For the CDR3, the DNA is TGTGCCTCTACCCCGGGACAGGGAGGGTCTGGAAACACCATATATTTT. Residues: CASTPGQGGSGNTIYF.

The CDR3 nucleotides are TGTGCCAGCTCACCACCGGGCCAGGGAAGCACAGATACGCAGTATTTT. Its translation is CASSPPGQGSTDTQYF. V is TRBV18 and J is TRBJ2-3; D perhaps matches TRBD1 (5 bases). The length of the CDR3 is 16 residues. V was pared by 0 bases and J by 0 bases, with 10 bases between. Germline CDR1 KGHSH, CDR2 LQKENI.

The chain employs TRBV5-5 and TRBJ1-5; 7 bases align to TRBD1. This CDR3 region has 19 residues. V shed 4 bases and J 0 bases; nucleotides not matched to a gene: 16. Germline lookup yields CDR1 SGHKS and CDR2 YYEKEE (reference sequence). CDR3 sequence: CASSMTHRDSGYSNQPQHF. CDR3 nucleotide sequence: TGTGCCAGCAGCATGACCCACCGGGACAGTGGATATAGCAATCAGCCCCAGCATTTT.

V is TRBV2 and J is TRBJ1-2, with D possibly matching TRBD1 (5 bases). Germline CDR1 reads SNHLY; CDR2 reads FYNNEI. The CDR3 length is 14 residues. V was trimmed by 6 bases and J by 8 bases, leaving 19 bases between them. The CDR3 DNA reads as TGTGCCAGCAGGCTGACGGACAATACTCTGGGCTACACCTTC. It encodes CASRLTDNTLGYTF.

This chain connects TRBV4-3 to TRBJ2-1, with D possibly matching TRBD2 (7 bases). The CDR3 length is 14 residues. Germline CDR1 is LGHNA and CDR2 is YSLEER. The V end lost 4 bases, the J end lost 5 bases, and 12 bases lay between the germline ends. In nucleotides, the CDR3 is TGCGCCAGCAGCCGAGGGGGGACTAACAATGAGCAGTTCTTC. Its protein is CASSRGGTNNEQFF.

This clone was seen only once. The chain recombines TRBV29-1 with TRBJ2-7, with D hard to call. CDR1 and CDR2 from the germline V gene are SQVTM and ANQGSEA. V lost 4 bases and J 5 bases, leaving 12 bases between the germline ends. The CDR3 covers 12 residues. CDR3 sequence reads: CSVGAEWNEQYF. The DNA of the CDR3 is TGCAGCGTTGGGGCAGAATGGAACGAGCAGTACTTC.

The chain has TRBV21-1 and TRBJ1-6; TRBD1 was called by the table and not checked on the DNA. TRBV21-1 is annotated as a pseudogene. This CDR3 has 14 amino acids. CDR3 in amino acids: CASSKAQVGSPLHF. CDR3 sequence (DNA): TGTGCCAGCAGCAAGGCACAGGTTGGGTCACCCCTCCACTTT.

The V and J genes are TRBV27 and TRBJ1-6; D is undetermined. Between the trimmed V and J ends, which lost 3 bases and 3 bases, there was a span of 15 bases. The CDR3 runs to 17 residues. Germline values: CDR1 MNHEY, CDR2 SMNVEV (reference sequence). CDR3 DNA: TGTGCCAGCAGTTTTTTGCGGCAGAACCACTATAATTCACCCCTCCACTTT. It translates to CASSFLRQNHYNSPLHF.

V and J are TRBV5-1 and TRBJ2-1, with D perhaps matching TRBD1 (5 bases). The CDR3 has 15 residues. The V gene lost 2 bases and the J gene lost 0 bases, with 9 bases spanning the gap. The germline CDR1 and CDR2 sequences are SGHRS and YFSETQ. CDR3 DNA sequence: TGCGCCAGCAGCTTCCAGGGCAGCTCCTACAATGAGCAGTTCTTC. Translating gives CASSFQGSSYNEQFF.

The chain couples TRBV6-1 to TRBJ2-5; tentatively, D is TRBD1 (6 bases). V dropped 3 bases and J dropped 4 bases, with 15 bases sitting between them. This CDR3 has 15 residues. The germline gives CDR1 MNHNS, CDR2 SASEGT. This CDR3 reads CASSDLGQLRETQYF. The CDR3 coding sequence is TGTGCCAGCAGTGATTTAGGACAGCTGAGAGAGACCCAGTACTTC.

The chain combines TRBV11-2 with TRBJ2-1, with a possible D match to TRBD2 (5 bases). CDR1 is SGHAT, CDR2 FQNNGV, per germline. The V and J ends lost 5 bases and 1 base respectively, with 12 bases between them. The CDR3 contains 15 residues. CDR3 coding DNA: TGTGCCAGCAGCCCGGTACGGGGTTCCTACAATGAGCAGTTCTTC. Its translation is CASSPVRGSYNEQFF.